This record covers a single TCR beta chain. It was into CD45RA+ naive and CD45RA-negative memory subsets that the CD4+ cells were split. The sample originates from a study of shared clonotypes between healthy human individuals. Across the study: Each donor's CD8 memory used one plate, CD8 naive two, each CD4 subset three.

This CDR3 spans 18 amino acids. The germline CDR1 and CDR2 sequences are SGHDT and YYEEEE. Between the trimmed V and J ends, which lost 4 bases and 3 bases, there was a span of 26 bases. Using about 220 ng DNA, about 30,000 T cell genomes, the sorted-subset replicate PCRs were run. Repertoires were generated with immunoSEQ multiplex PCR, while TCRdb's copy carries only in-frame clones and drops some. Among about 2.4 million clones listed, 80% to 95% were seen once. The clonotype was recovered from a man aged 18 to 29 in good health. Some clones in this sample may be carry-over from other donors' samples. The specimen sequenced was naive CD4+ T cells from PBMCs. Subset of the sample: CD45RA+ positively selected. The V and J genes are TRBV5-6 and TRBJ2-7; D uncertain. CDR3 amino acids: CASSPRPLSSYYYYEQYF. In DNA form, the CDR3 reads TGTGCCAGCAGCCCCCGGCCTTTGTCGTCGTACTACTACTACGAGCAGTACTTC.